This TCR beta chain derives from a study of blood T cell repertoires in COVID-19. Study-level background: Sources were T cells, B-cell-depleted T cells, or PBMCs; the material itself was cDNA or gDNA.

Germline CDR1 SEHNR, CDR2 FQNEAQ (reference sequence). Deletions cut 1 base from V and 4 bases from J, with 18 bases between. This CDR3 spans 17 amino acids. Clones were sequenced by immunoSEQ multiplex PCR, and TCRdb holds only the in-frame ones, with some missing. The sample shows under 200,000 clones, 90% to 95% of them seen only once. This clonotype originated in a man in his forties or fifties with acute or convalescent COVID-19. Specimen: peripheral blood. The chain employs TRBV7-9 and TRBJ2-3; weak D call: TRBD2 (5 bases). The CDR3 loop is CASSLESGREGPDTQYF. The DNA of the CDR3 is TGTGCCAGCAGCTTAGAATCGGGCCGAGAGGGTCCAGATACGCAGTATTTT.